This TCR beta chain was sequenced for a study of T-cell reconstitution after alpha-beta-depleted transplantation in children. Regarding the study as a whole: Most T-cell counts and diversity one year after the transplant came from T cells that were newly produced.

Molecular barcoding with unique molecular identifiers was used for the TCRbeta library. TCRdb re-called the PCR reads through MiXCR, storing one row per CDR3 protein. Of roughly 300,000 distinct CDR3 sequences in the sample, roughly 11% were seen once. This CDR3 region has 15 residues. Trimming cost V 7 bases and J 5 bases; bases outside gene matches: 12. In its sample, this clonotype was seen many times. Its antigen is not known. The J gene is TRBJ2-5, the V gene TRBV12-3 or TRBV12-4, with 8 bases identical to TRBD2. The sequence was obtained from a male patient aged 2 to 9 who had a stem cell transplant for chronic granulomatous disease, so the T cells may come from the graft donor. This specimen was peripheral blood, taken 180 days after TCRalphabeta/CD19-depleted stem cell transplant. The CDR3 DNA reads TGTGCCAGCACCCGGGGGGGCCGAGGGTTGGAGACCCAGTACTTC. Protein: CASTRGGRGLETQYF.